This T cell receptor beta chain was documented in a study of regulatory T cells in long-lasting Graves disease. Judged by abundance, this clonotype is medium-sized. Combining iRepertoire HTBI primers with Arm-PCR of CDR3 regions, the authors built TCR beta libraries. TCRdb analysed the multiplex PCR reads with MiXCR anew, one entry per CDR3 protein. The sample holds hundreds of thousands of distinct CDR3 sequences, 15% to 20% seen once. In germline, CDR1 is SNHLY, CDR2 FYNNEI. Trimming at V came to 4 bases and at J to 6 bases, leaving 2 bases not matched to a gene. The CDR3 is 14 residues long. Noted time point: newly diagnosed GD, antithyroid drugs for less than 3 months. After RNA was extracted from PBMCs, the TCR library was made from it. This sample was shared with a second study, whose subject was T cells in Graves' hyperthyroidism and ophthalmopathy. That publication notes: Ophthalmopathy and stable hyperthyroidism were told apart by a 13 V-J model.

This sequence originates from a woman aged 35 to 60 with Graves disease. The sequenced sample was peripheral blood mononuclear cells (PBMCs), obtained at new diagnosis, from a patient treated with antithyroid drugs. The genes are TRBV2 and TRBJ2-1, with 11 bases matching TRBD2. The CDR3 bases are TGTGCCAGCAGTGGTAGCGGGGGGGCCAATGAGCAGTTCTTC. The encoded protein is CASSGSGGANEQFF. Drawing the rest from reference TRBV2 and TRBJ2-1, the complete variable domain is EPEVTQTPSHQVTQMGQEVILRCVPISNHLYFYWYRQILGQKVEFLVSFYNNEISEKSEIFDDQFSVERPDGSNFTLKIRSTKLEDSAMYFCASSGSGGANEQFFGPGTRLTVL.